A single sample is the source of the 32 T cell receptor beta chains below, sequenced in a study of T-cell reconstitution after alpha-beta-depleted transplantation in children. For TCRbeta, the library was prepared with unique molecular identifiers. One entry per CDR3 protein, called by TCRdb with MiXCR from the PCR reads. The sample has about 440,000 distinct CDR3 sequences, over 40% seen once; the top ten hold approximately 30%. The specimen was PBMCs, collected before TCRalphabeta/CD19-depleted stem cell transplant. Receptors were obtained from a girl aged 2 to 9 with aplastic anemia, due to receive a stem cell transplant.

The rearrangement links TRBV15 to TRBJ2-2; 7 bases are a match to TRBD2. V lost 0 bases, J lost 6 bases, and 7 bases stayed unmatched. Germline V gives CDR1 LNHNV, CDR2 YYDKDF (reference sequence). This CDR3 contains 16 residues. This CDR3 is CATSRDGEGRAGELFF. The CDR3 DNA is TGTGCCACCAGCAGAGATGGGGAGGGCCGCGCCGGGGAGCTGTTTTTT.

The chain uses TRBV12-3 or TRBV12-4 and TRBJ2-4; D may match TRBD1 or TRBD2 (5 bases each). The CDR3 covers 13 residues. V lost 4 bases to trimming and J lost 6 bases, with 10 bases between them. CDR3: CASSSDSGNIQYF. CDR3 sequence (DNA): TGTGCCAGCAGTTCAGACAGCGGAAACATTCAGTACTTC.

The chain is built from TRBV7-2 and TRBJ2-7; tentative D call: TRBD2 (6 bases). Per the germline V gene, CDR1 is SGHTA and CDR2 is FQGNSA. The CDR3 runs to 15 residues. V lost 5 bases and J 2 bases, leaving 16 bases between the germline ends. This CDR3 reads CASSLSAGQTYEQYF. The DNA of the CDR3 is TGTGCCAGCAGCCTAAGTGCGGGGCAGACCTACGAGCAGTACTTC. The full variable domain, completed using reference TRBV7-2 and TRBJ2-7, is GAGVSQSPSNKVTEKGKDVELRCDPISGHTALYWYRQSLGQGLEFLIYFQGNSAPDKSGLPSDRFSAERTGGSVSTLTIQRTQQEDSAVYLCASSLSAGQTYEQYFGPGTRLTVT.

The chain recombines TRBV29-1 with TRBJ2-5; perhaps TRBD1 as D (5 bases). There are 13 residues in the CDR3. Deletions cut 5 bases from V and 2 bases from J, with 12 bases between. CDR1 is SQVTM, CDR2 ANQGSEA, per germline. CDR3 in amino acids: CSVWGSEQETQYF. The CDR3 DNA reads as TGCAGCGTTTGGGGCTCTGAACAAGAGACCCAGTACTTC.

The rearrangement links TRBV20-1 to TRBJ2-7; 8 bases are a match to TRBD1. With V trimmed by 4 bases and J by 2 bases, 7 bases remained unmatched. CDR1 DFQATT and CDR2 SNEGSKA come from the germline V gene (reference sequence). This CDR3 has 14 residues. The CDR3 here is CSAKNRDRPYEQYF. CDR3 coding DNA: TGCAGTGCTAAAAACCGGGACAGGCCCTACGAGCAGTACTTC.

This clonotype was observed at least ten times. The V and J genes are TRBV20-1 and TRBJ2-7; the D gene could be TRBD1 or TRBD2 (5 bases each). The CDR3 is 13 residues long. Germline V gene sequence: CDR1 DFQATT, CDR2 SNEGSKA (reference sequence). The germline V and J ends were trimmed by 3 bases and 5 bases, with 14 bases remaining between them. The CDR3 DNA follows: TGCAGTGCTAGGACCGGGACCGGAGACGAGCAGTACTTC. Translated, it gives CSARTGTGDEQYF.

This clonotype was seen a few times. The V call is TRBV5-1, the J call TRBJ2-7; D not certain. CDR3 length equals 14 residues. Trimming left V 4 bases short and J 5 bases short, with 16 bases between. The germline V gene encodes CDR1 SGHRS and CDR2 YFSETQ. CDR3 loop: CASSPTLTQDEQYF. CDR3 nucleotides: TGCGCCAGCAGCCCAACGCTGACCCAGGACGAGCAGTACTTC.

J is TRBJ2-1 and V is TRBV5-1, with TRBD2 matching over 9 bases. The CDR3 loop spans 15 amino acids. V was pared by 3 bases and J by 7 bases, with 8 bases of the junction left unmatched. Germline V gives CDR1 SGHRS, CDR2 YFSETQ. The DNA of the CDR3 is TGCGCCAGCAGCTGGGGGACTAGCCTGGGGAATGAGCAGTTCTTC. Protein: CASSWGTSLGNEQFF.

The gene calls are TRBV20-1 and TRBJ1-2; D gene unclear. The V and J ends lost 3 bases and 3 bases respectively, with 8 bases between them. This CDR3 spans 12 amino acids. Germline loops: CDR1 DFQATT, CDR2 SNEGSKA (reference sequence). CDR3 in amino acids: CSARSAHYGYTF. The CDR3 DNA is TGCAGTGCTAGGTCCGCCCACTATGGCTACACCTTC.

This clonotype was recorded at least ten times. The chain is built from TRBV6-5 and TRBJ1-6; D perhaps matches TRBD1 (5 bases). Trimming cost V 4 bases and J 9 bases, with 16 bases left between them. The CDR3 runs to 15 residues. Germline values: CDR1 MNHEY, CDR2 SVGAGI. As DNA, the CDR3 is TGTGCCAGCAGTTCAGGGCCAGAGCGGGGTTCACCCCTCCACTTT. It translates to CASSSGPERGSPLHF.

The chain combines TRBV5-1 with TRBJ2-6; D is uncertain. Germline loops: CDR1 SGHRS, CDR2 YFSETQ. V lost 0 bases to trimming and J lost 2 bases, with 21 bases between them. The CDR3 length is 20 residues. CDR3 sequence: CASSLDARTQVPPGANVLTF. The CDR3 DNA follows: TGCGCCAGCAGCTTGGATGCGCGGACGCAGGTTCCCCCTGGGGCCAACGTCCTGACTTTC.

This clonotype was observed a handful of times. This chain connects TRBV9 to TRBJ2-3; weak D call: TRBD2 (7 bases). Germline V lookup: CDR1 SGDLS, CDR2 YYNGEE. The CDR3 spans 16 residues. V was pared by 0 bases and J by 2 bases, with 13 bases between. CDR3 nucleotide sequence: TGTGCCAGCAGCGTAGAGGGGGGGACGATCACAGATACGCAGTATTTT. Its protein is CASSVEGGTITDTQYF.

There are a few counts of this clonotype. The chain carries TRBV7-2 and TRBJ2-1; 10 bases fit TRBD2. The CDR3 has 12 amino acids. CDR1 and CDR2 from the germline V gene are SGHTA and FQGNSA. Unmatched junction bases numbered 6, after V lost 4 bases and J lost 15 bases. CDR3 residues: CASSSEREGLFF. The CDR3 coding sequence is TGTGCCAGCAGCTCAGAGCGGGAGGGCCTGTTCTTC.

Remarks on this clonotype: This may arise from a read error, as a much more abundant clone is one base away. V usage is TRBV6-5 and J usage is TRBJ2-1; the match to TRBD2 covers 7 bases. V trimming: 2 bases; J trimming: 10 bases; junction bases outside the gene matches: 17. Germline CDR1 MNHEY, CDR2 SVGAGI. CDR3 length: 17 amino acids. CDR3 in DNA: TGTGCCAGCAGTTACGGGATCTCGGGCGGGAGCTCCTACGAGCAGTTCTTC. The encoded protein is CASSYGISGGSSYEQFF.

This chain connects TRBV20-1 to TRBJ1-1, with 7 bases matching TRBD1. CDR3 length equals 13 residues. After removal of 6 bases from V and 5 bases from J, the junction contained 9 bases not matched to a gene. Germline V gene lookup returns CDR1 DFQATT and CDR2 SNEGSKA (reference sequence). For the CDR3, the DNA is TGCAGTGCCCCGACAGGGATTATAACTGAAGCTTTCTTT. Protein: CSAPTGIITEAFF.

This clonotype was seen more than once but under ten times. The chain uses TRBV20-1 and TRBJ2-3; D unclear. This CDR3 is 15 amino acids long. In germline, CDR1 is DFQATT, CDR2 SNEGSKA (reference sequence). Trimming took off 4 bases at V and 2 bases at J, with 16 bases between the two ends. For the CDR3, the DNA is TGCAGTGCTACCAACTTCTTTCCAAACACAGATACGCAGTATTTT. Its translation: CSATNFFPNTDTQYF.

In DNA, the CDR3 is TGCGCCAGCAGCTTGGTAGCGGGTAACTCCTACGAGCAGTACTTC. Protein product: CASSLVAGNSYEQYF. The chain uses TRBV5-1 and TRBJ2-7, with 7 positions matching TRBD2. V lost 0 bases and J lost 0; bases outside the gene matches: 3. The germline V gene has CDR1 SGHRS and CDR2 YFSETQ. This CDR3 has 15 residues.

This clonotype was observed many times. The rearrangement joins TRBV28 to TRBJ2-2; D gene unclear. The CDR3 runs 12 residues. V was clipped by 7 bases and J by 4 bases, with 7 bases between them. CDR1 is MDHEN, CDR2 SYDVKM, per germline. The CDR3 protein is CASTTGTGELFF. In DNA, the CDR3 is TGTGCCAGCACTACTGGCACCGGGGAGCTGTTTTTT.

This chain joins TRBV9 and TRBJ2-5; possibly TRBD1 for D (6 bases). Germline values: CDR1 SGDLS, CDR2 YYNGEE. The CDR3 extends over 14 amino acids. With 3 bases removed from V and 4 bases from J, the gap between germline ends came to 13 bases. CDR3 DNA sequence: TGTGCCAGCAGCGGACGACAGGATAGAGAGACCCAGTACTTC. Its protein is CASSGRQDRETQYF.

This clonotype was observed a handful of times. This chain joins TRBV6-2 or TRBV6-3 and TRBJ1-1, with D maybe TRBD1 (6 bases). The V gene lost 5 bases and the J gene lost 3 bases, with 13 bases spanning the gap. The germline V gene has CDR1 MNHEY and CDR2 SVGEGT. The CDR3 is 14 amino acids. DNA of the CDR3: TGTGCCAGCAGTCGAGGGGGGTTGGACACTGAAGCTTTCTTT. This encodes CASSRGGLDTEAFF.

This clonotype was found many times. The rearrangement uses TRBV5-1 and TRBJ2-3; D gene ambiguous. The CDR3 extends over 14 amino acids. V was cut by 5 bases and J by 0 bases, with 10 bases left in between. Germline V CDR1 and CDR2: SGHRS, YFSETQ. CDR3: CASSRQTSTDTQYF. For the CDR3, the DNA is TGCGCCAGCAGTAGGCAGACAAGCACAGATACGCAGTATTTT.

The chain uses TRBV20-1 and TRBJ2-1; 7 bases are a match to TRBD1. In germline, CDR1 is DFQATT, CDR2 SNEGSKA (reference sequence). The CDR3 has 13 amino acids. The V segment lost 6 bases and the J segment 1 base; nucleotides outside the gene matches: 3. This chain's CDR3 is CSATGDSYNEQFF. In nucleotides, the CDR3 is TGCAGTGCCACAGGGGATTCCTACAATGAGCAGTTCTTC.

This clonotype was seen ten or more times. For the CDR3, the DNA is TGTGCCAGCAGCCGTTTGGTGAACACTGAAGCTTTCTTT. The encoded protein is CASSRLVNTEAFF. This chain joins TRBV7-9 and TRBJ1-1; no clear D gene. CDR1 and CDR2 (germline): SEHNR, FQNEAQ (reference sequence). V gave up 5 bases and J gave up 0 bases, with 7 bases separating them. CDR3 length equals 13 residues.

The chain is built from TRBV6-1 and TRBJ1-5, with D possibly matching TRBD1 (5 bases). The CDR3 length is 14 residues. V was trimmed by 6 bases and J by 5 bases, leaving 14 bases between them. Germline CDR1 and CDR2: MNHNS and SASEGT. The CDR3 DNA follows: TGTGCCAGCAGCCGCGGCGGGGGGTATCAGCCCCAGCATTTT. This codes for CASSRGGGYQPQHF.

There are many counts of this clonotype. This chain uses TRBV9 with TRBJ2-5; 9 positions agree with TRBD2. This CDR3 has 16 amino acids. With 0 bases clipped from V and 4 bases from J, the junction kept 7 bases outside the gene matches. Germline V gene data show CDR1 as SGDLS and CDR2 as YYNGEE. The DNA of the CDR3 is TGTGCCAGCAGCGTAGGTAGCGGGAGTCCACTAGAGACCCAGTACTTC. Amino acid sequence: CASSVGSGSPLETQYF.

The chain carries TRBV20-1 and TRBJ2-4; D not certain. The V end lost 8 bases, the J end lost 4 bases, and 12 bases lay between the germline ends. This CDR3 contains 12 residues. Germline V CDR1 and CDR2: DFQATT, SNEGSKA (reference sequence). CDR3 bases: TGCAGTCCGAACCCCGAAAAAAACATTCAGTACTTC. It is translated as CSPNPEKNIQYF.

The rearrangement links TRBV20-1 to TRBJ2-5; 10 bases line up with TRBD2. The CDR3 length is 15 residues. V dropped 3 bases and J dropped 5; count of bases not matched to a gene: 9. Germline values: CDR1 DFQATT, CDR2 SNEGSKA (reference sequence). CDR3 protein: CSASRALAGSETQYF. In DNA, the CDR3 is TGCAGTGCTAGCAGAGCACTAGCGGGATCTGAGACCCAGTACTTC.

This rearrangement joins TRBV25-1 to TRBJ2-1; D remains ambiguous. This CDR3 contains 15 residues. V lost 1 base and J 4 bases, leaving 11 bases between the germline ends. Looked up from germline, CDR1 is MGHDK and CDR2 is SYGVNS. This CDR3 is CASSESTVRYNEQFF. The CDR3 DNA sequence: TGTGCCAGCAGTGAATCCACTGTACGGTACAATGAGCAGTTCTTC.

This rearrangement joins TRBV14 to TRBJ2-3; D could derive from TRBD1 or TRBD2 (5 bases each). There are 14 residues in the CDR3. CDR1 is SGHDN and CDR2 is FVKESK in the germline V gene. Trimming removed 6 bases at V and 0 bases at J, with 10 bases between. CDR3 loop: CASRRGGSTDTQYF. The DNA of the CDR3 is TGTGCCAGCAGGAGGGGCGGGAGCACAGATACGCAGTATTTT.

The chain is built from TRBV20-1 and TRBJ2-7; 7 bases are a match to TRBD1. Germline assignment: CDR1 DFQATT and CDR2 SNEGSKA (reference sequence). V lost 3 bases, J lost 5 bases, and 7 bases stayed unmatched. This CDR3 has 13 amino acids. The CDR3, as DNA: TGCAGTGCTAGCAGGGGGAGCGGCGACGAGCAGTACTTC. Protein sequence: CSASRGSGDEQYF.

The genes are TRBV4-1 and TRBJ2-7; possible D gene TRBD1, 5 bases. This CDR3 has 13 residues. Germline CDR1 reads MGHRA; CDR2 reads YSYEKL. Trimming took off 1 base at V and 3 bases at J, with 7 bases between the two ends. CDR3 in amino acids: CASSQGQFYEQYF. CDR3 sequence (DNA): TGCGCCAGCAGCCAAGGACAGTTCTACGAGCAGTACTTC.

About this clonotype itself: Since no conserved phenylalanine or tryptophan closes the CDR3, a read error is the likely cause. The CDR3 region has the DNA TGCGCCAGCAGCCAAATGTCCGGGGGCCTACGAGGTCAGTACTCC. Protein sequence: CASSQMSGGLRGQYS. The chain combines TRBV4-1 with TRBJ2-7; TRBD1 or TRBD2 may be the D gene (6 bases each). V was cut by 2 bases and J by 10 bases, with 21 bases left in between. Germline V lookup: CDR1 MGHRA, CDR2 YSYEKL. The CDR3 spans 15 residues.